The rows below give T cell receptor beta chains drawn from one sample of a study of T cells after yellow fever vaccination. MiXCR, run by TCRdb on the 5' RACE reads, gives a single entry per CDR3 protein. The sample carries 60,000 to 75,000 distinct CDR3 sequences, 5% to 8% recorded once. Sequencing used CD8+ T cells sorted from PBMCs, obtained roughly 45 days after the first yellow fever vaccination. The receptors stem from a man aged 18 to 29 who received the YFV17D yellow fever vaccine. The conserved cysteine and the conserved F or W are not part of the CDR3 here. The order of the fields is J gene, V gene, CDR3 protein.

J: TRBJ2-7
V: TRBV15
CDR3: ATSLGDTSYEQY

J: TRBJ1-1
V: TRBV7-9
CDR3: ASSLASGGRNTEAF

J: TRBJ2-3
V: TRBV10-2
CDR3: ASSFNYGGTDTQY

J: TRBJ2-3
V: TRBV27
CDR3: ASSVRDSTDTQY

J: TRBJ1-1
V: TRBV2
CDR3: ATVTGVGAYTEAF

J: TRBJ2-5
V: TRBV4-3
CDR3: ASSQDESGSQETQY

J: TRBJ1-2
V: TRBV19
CDR3: ASSRDKPSGYT

J: TRBJ2-2
V: TRBV2
CDR3: ARQGVNGELF

J: TRBJ2-2
V: TRBV12-5
CDR3: ASGLRLAGELF

J: TRBJ2-1
V: TRBV6-1
CDR3: ASKERGGATYNEQF

J: TRBJ2-3
V: TRBV7-9
CDR3: ASSLALAGRTDTQY

J: TRBJ2-7
V: TRBV5-1
CDR3: ASSFGTGSYEQY

J: TRBJ2-3
V: TRBV7-2
CDR3: ASSPRVSSTDTQY

J: TRBJ2-5
V: TRBV7-9
CDR3: ASSLEQEGGAQY

J: TRBJ2-7
V: TRBV7-2
CDR3: ASSPSYEQY

J: TRBJ2-3
V: TRBV29-1
CDR3: AGFDTDTQY

J: TRBJ1-2
V: TRBV9
CDR3: ASSVGGPIEGGYT

J: TRBJ2-1
V: TRBV27
CDR3: ASSHGTSADEQF

J: TRBJ2-1
V: TRBV9
CDR3: ASSEGGLPF

J: TRBJ1-2
V: TRBV12-3/TRBV12-4
CDR3: ARSLWSRIGRVSDGYT

J: TRBJ2-7
V: TRBV29-1
CDR3: SVVERYEQY

J: TRBJ2-5
V: TRBV4-1
CDR3: ASSQRTQGGQTQY

J: TRBJ2-5
V: TRBV29-1
CDR3: SVEGSQETQY

J: TRBJ2-1
V: TRBV7-9
CDR3: ASSSPMGSGEDNEQF

J: TRBJ1-1
V: TRBV3-1
CDR3: ASSQNRAGVEAF

J: TRBJ2-1
V: TRBV5-1
CDR3: ASSLGLAVYNEQF

J: TRBJ2-3
V: TRBV6-5
CDR3: ASSWRDRFTDTQY

J: TRBJ2-1
V: TRBV21-1
CDR3: ASSKAGTISPLVAHEQF

J: TRBJ2-7
V: TRBV25-1
CDR3: ASSGSYEQY